These 14 T cell receptor beta chains were sequenced from one sample in a study of cytomegalovirus exposure and HLA in healthy donors. PCR employed 60 Vbeta and 13 Jbeta primers. Libraries were prepared by immunoSEQ multiplex PCR; TCRdb keeps only in-frame clonotypes and omits some of them. The sample holds about 140,000 clones, over 70% seen once. The sequenced sample consisted of PBMCs. The receptors come from a woman aged 40 to 50 in good health and CMV-seronegative.

In this sample, this clone turned up once. The V and J genes are TRBV5-1 and TRBJ1-2; D is possibly TRBD1 (5 bases). V was cut by 4 bases and J by 14 bases, with 21 bases left in between. Looked up from germline, CDR1 is SGHRS and CDR2 is YFSETQ. The CDR3 runs to 13 residues. CDR3 nucleotides: TGCGCCAGCAGCACAAATCCAGGGAACTTCGGGACCTTC. Translation: CASSTNPGNFGTF. Full variable domain (outside the CDR3, taken from reference TRBV5-1 and TRBJ1-2): KAGVTQTPRYLIKTRGQQVTLSCSPISGHRSVSWYQQTPGQGLQFLFEYFSETQRNKGNFPGRFSGRQFSNSRSEMNVSTLELGDSALYLCASSTNPGNFGTFGSGTRLTVV.

The chain couples TRBV7-2 to TRBJ1-5; D ambiguous. The CDR3 contains 15 residues. CDR1 SGHTA and CDR2 FQGNSA come from the germline V gene. Trimming took off 4 bases at V and 2 bases at J, with 12 bases between the two ends. For the CDR3, the DNA is TGTGCCAGCAGCTCCAGCAGCGGGGGCAATCAGCCCCAGCATTTT. It encodes CASSSSSGGNQPQHF.

The rearrangement links TRBV10-3 to TRBJ1-2; weak D call: TRBD1 (5 bases). The CDR3 spans 12 residues. CDR1 is ENHRY, CDR2 SYGVKD, per germline. CDR3 bases: TGTGCTGTCGCAGGGCGCGAGGATGGCTACACCTTC. Protein sequence: CAVAGREDGYTF.

This clone was recorded a few times. CDR3 loop: CASSLVAGQGPANEKLFF. Here the CDR3 DNA reads TGTGCCAGCAGCTTAGTTGCAGGACAGGGGCCGGCTAATGAAAAACTGTTTTTT. V usage is TRBV13 and J usage is TRBJ1-4, with 9 bases aligning to TRBD1. Looked up from germline, CDR1 is PRHDT and CDR2 is FYEKMQ (reference sequence). There are 18 residues in the CDR3. V shed 1 base, J shed 3 bases, and the junction held 9 bases outside the gene matches.

This chain links TRBV6-5 with TRBJ1-2, with 8 bases matching TRBD1. Trimming at V came to 6 bases and at J to 10 bases, leaving 16 bases not matched to a gene. The CDR3 is made up of 15 amino acids. Germline V gene lookup returns CDR1 MNHEY and CDR2 SVGAGI. CDR3 sequence reads: CASSPLTGAIVDYTF. In DNA, the CDR3 is TGTGCCAGCAGCCCTTTGACAGGGGCAATAGTGGACTACACCTTC.

The chain carries TRBV9 and TRBJ1-2; 8 nucleotides align to TRBD1. The germline V gene has CDR1 SGDLS and CDR2 YYNGEE. The junction had 5 bases not matched to a gene; V was cut back by 0 bases and J by 7 bases. The CDR3 loop spans 14 amino acids. The CDR3 protein is CASSVGQGAGGYTF. DNA for the CDR3: TGTGCCAGCAGCGTAGGCCAGGGGGCAGGTGGCTACACCTTC.

This chain uses TRBV6-6 with TRBJ1-5; the D gene is possibly TRBD1 (5 bases). CDR3 length equals 15 residues. V lost 6 bases, J lost 1 base, and 13 bases lay in between. Germline assignment: CDR1 MNHNY and CDR2 SVGAGI (reference sequence). CDR3 coding DNA: TGTGCCAGCAGCTCAGGGATAGGGAGCAATCAGCCCCAGCATTTT. It translates to CASSSGIGSNQPQHF.

The V and J genes are TRBV6-6 and TRBJ1-2; TRBD1 is a possible D gene (6 bases). Germline V gene data show CDR1 as MNHNY and CDR2 as SVGAGI (reference sequence). CDR3 length: 13 amino acids. V dropped 5 bases and J dropped 4 bases, with 11 bases sitting between them. CDR3 bases: TGTGCCAGCAGTAGCGACAGGAGCTATGGCTACACCTTC. This encodes CASSSDRSYGYTF.

The chain carries TRBV7-8 and TRBJ1-5, with D maybe TRBD1 (5 bases). CDR1 SGHVS and CDR2 FQNEAQ come from the germline V gene. Between the trimmed V and J ends, which lost 0 bases and 6 bases, there was a span of 6 bases. The CDR3 is made up of 13 amino acids. The DNA of the CDR3 is TGTGCCAGCAGCTTAGCAGGGGCTCAGCCCCAGCATTTT. Amino acid sequence: CASSLAGAQPQHF.

The V and J genes are TRBV19 and TRBJ1-2; a possible D gene is TRBD1 (5 bases). The CDR3 has 14 residues. V gave up 8 bases and J gave up 1 base, with 14 bases separating them. Germline assignment: CDR1 LNHDA and CDR2 SQIVND (reference sequence). This CDR3 is CASRIQDNNYGYTF. CDR3 coding DNA: TGTGCCAGTCGAATCCAGGACAATAACTATGGCTACACCTTC.

This clone has only a few counts. This chain links TRBV7-2 with TRBJ2-2; 11 bases map to TRBD2. Unmatched junction bases numbered 12, after V lost 7 bases and J lost 5 bases. Germline V CDR1 and CDR2: SGHTA, FQGNSA. The CDR3 consists of 17 residues. The CDR3 loop reads CASNLGLAGGRTGELFF. The CDR3 region has the DNA TGTGCCAGCAACTTGGGGTTAGCGGGGGGGAGAACCGGGGAGCTGTTTTTT.

The sample holds one count of this clone. The CDR3 protein is CAISEETGGSTDTQYF. The CDR3, as DNA: TGTGCCATCAGTGAAGAAACGGGGGGGAGCACAGATACGCAGTATTTT. The chain links TRBV10-3 to TRBJ2-3; 8 bases are a match to TRBD2. Looked up from germline, CDR1 is ENHRY and CDR2 is SYGVKD. This CDR3 comprises 16 residues. V lost 3 bases to trimming and J lost 0 bases; unmatched junction nucleotides: 5.

This chain joins TRBV7-3 and TRBJ2-3; TRBD2 matches 9 bases. J was trimmed by 1 base and V by 2 bases; bases with no gene match: 4. CDR1 is SGHTA and CDR2 is FQGTGA in the germline V gene. This CDR3 has 16 amino acids. CDR3 sequence (DNA): TGTGCCAGCAGCTTACGGGCTAGCGGGGGCACAGATACGCAGTATTTT. The encoded protein is CASSLRASGGTDTQYF.

The chain employs TRBV29-1 and TRBJ2-3, with TRBD2 matching 7 bases. This CDR3 contains 14 residues. The germline gives CDR1 SQVTM, CDR2 ANQGSEA. The junction had 6 bases not matched to a gene; V was cut back by 4 bases and J by 2 bases. CDR3 DNA: TGCAGCGTTGGCGCGGGGGACGTCACAGATACGCAGTATTTT. This encodes CSVGAGDVTDTQYF.